These 18 T cell receptor beta chains were sequenced from one sample in a study of post-analysis software for immune sequencing data. Study-wide findings and caveats: There were roughly 5 TRBV segments more frequent in patients than controls, and TRBV5-6, TRBV5-1 and TRBV20-1 were among them.

No antigen has been assigned to these receptors. The authors incorporated unique molecular identifiers into the TCR beta cDNA libraries. TCRdb re-analysed the PCR reads in MiXCR, keeping a single row per CDR3 protein. Among about 760,000 distinct CDR3 sequences listed, roughly 27% were seen once. Sequenced sample: blood. These receptors originate from a girl between 5 and 17 years old with multiple sclerosis.

This sequence joins TRBV7-9 and TRBJ1-4, with D hard to call. The V and J ends lost 5 bases and 16 bases respectively, with 14 bases between them. Germline CDR1 is SEHNR and CDR2 is FQNEAQ (reference sequence). The CDR3 covers 11 residues. The CDR3 coding sequence is TGTGCCAGCAGCCTTAATGGAGAAGCGTTTTTT. Protein: CASSLNGEAFF.

This clonotype was counted only a few times. V gene TRBV20-1 combines with J gene TRBJ1-2; D is uncertain. There are 15 residues in the CDR3. V was cut by 3 bases and J by 0 bases, with 14 bases left in between. CDR1 is DFQATT and CDR2 is SNEGSKA in the germline V gene (reference sequence). The CDR3 nucleotides are TGCAGTGCTAGGGATTACCGACCGTCTAACTATGGCTACACCTTC. Encoded protein: CSARDYRPSNYGYTF.

The chain combines TRBV5-1 with TRBJ2-3, with 7 bases lining up with TRBD2. There are 16 residues in the CDR3. The V and J ends lost 4 bases and 7 bases, in that order; junction bases with no gene match: 15. Germline CDR1 reads SGHRS; CDR2 reads YFSETQ. CDR3 loop: CASSGGTTTATNTQYF. CDR3 nucleotides: TGCGCCAGCAGCGGGGGGACTACCACGGCGACAAATACGCAGTATTTT. Full variable domain (remainder filled in from reference TRBV5-1 and TRBJ2-3): KAGVTQTPRYLIKTRGQQVTLSCSPISGHRSVSWYQQTPGQGLQFLFEYFSETQRNKGNFPGRFSGRQFSNSRSEMNVSTLELGDSALYLCASSGGTTTATNTQYFGPGTRLTVL.

The chain links TRBV7-2 to TRBJ1-6; D not resolved. The germline CDR1 and CDR2 sequences are SGHTA and FQGNSA. V lost 1 base, J lost 3 bases, and 4 bases lay in between. The CDR3 consists of 14 residues. DNA for the CDR3: TGTGCCAGCAGCTTAGTGGACTATAATTCACCCCTCCACTTT. It translates to CASSLVDYNSPLHF.

Only a few counts were recorded for this clonotype. The junction differs from germline at one of its ends, possibly a read error. The chain employs TRBV7-8 and TRBJ1-1, with no clear D. CDR3 length: 14 amino acids. Germline assignment: CDR1 SGHVS and CDR2 FQNEAQ. Here the CDR3 DNA reads TGTGCCAGCATCCCGAGTTTCGGGAACACTGAGGCTTTCTTT. Translating gives CASIPSFGNTEAFF.

The V and J genes are TRBV6-2 or TRBV6-3 and TRBJ2-6; no reliable D call. V was cut by 5 bases and J by 3 bases, with 5 bases left in between. The CDR3 spans 13 residues. Per germline, CDR1 MNHEY and CDR2 SVGEGT. This chain's CDR3 is CASSDNGANVLTF. For the CDR3, the DNA is TGTGCCAGCAGTGATAATGGGGCCAACGTCCTGACTTTC.

This sequence joins TRBV7-9 and TRBJ2-1; D is ambiguous. Matching the DNA end better, TRBJ2-7 makes the J call doubtful. The germline CDR1 and CDR2 sequences are SEHNR and FQNEAQ (reference sequence). The CDR3 is 15 amino acids. The CDR3 reads CASSLASARYNEQYF. The CDR3 DNA follows: TGTGCCAGCAGCTTAGCCAGCGCCCGTTACAATGAGCAGTACTTC.

Concerning this clonotype: Since no conserved phenylalanine or tryptophan closes the CDR3, a read error is the likely cause. This chain connects TRBV15 to TRBJ1-6; the match to TRBD1 covers 7 bases. This CDR3 has 16 residues. Trimming took 5 bases from V and 5 from J; bases not matched to a gene: 9. The V gene's germline CDR1 is LNHNV and CDR2 YYDKDF (reference sequence). CDR3 in amino acids: CATSLTGQAHNSPLHS. The CDR3 DNA reads as TGTGCCACCAGCCTGACCGGACAGGCTCATAATTCACCCCTCCACTCT.

There are a few counts of this clonotype. The chain links TRBV20-1 to TRBJ2-1; 11 bases match TRBD2. Unmatched junction bases numbered 10, after V lost 5 bases and J lost 7 bases. Germline V gives CDR1 DFQATT, CDR2 SNEGSKA (reference sequence). This CDR3 comprises 15 residues. The CDR3 is CSALGLAGGWNEQFF. The DNA of the CDR3 is TGCAGTGCTCTTGGCCTAGCGGGAGGTTGGAATGAGCAGTTCTTC.

This clonotype has only a few counts. The J gene is TRBJ2-5, the V gene TRBV29-1; the match to TRBD1 covers 7 bases. The CDR3 runs 13 residues. Per the germline V gene, CDR1 is SQVTM and CDR2 is ANQGSEA. V lost 7 bases and J lost 0; bases outside the gene matches: 5. The CDR3 DNA sequence: TGCAGCGGGCGACAGGGCAACCAAGAGACCCAGTACTTC. It translates to CSGRQGNQETQYF. Together with reference TRBV29-1 and TRBJ2-5, the CDR3 gives the full variable domain: SAVISQKPSRDICQRGTSLTIQCQVDSQVTMMFWYRQQPGQSLTLIATANQGSEATYESGFVIDKFPISRPNLTFSTLTVSNMSPEDSSIYLCSGRQGNQETQYFGPGTRLLVL.

As regards this clonotype: At one end the junction does not follow the germline gene, possibly because of a read error. The chain is built from TRBV12-3 or TRBV12-4 and TRBJ2-4, with D tentatively TRBD1 (5 bases). This CDR3 has 14 residues. As DNA, the CDR3 is TGTGCCCGCAGTCCTGGGGCGATCAAAAACATTCAGTACTTC. It translates to CARSPGAIKNIQYF.

This clonotype has at least ten counts. This chain connects TRBV20-1 to TRBJ2-7, with 8 bases identical to TRBD1. The germline V gene encodes CDR1 DFQATT and CDR2 SNEGSKA (reference sequence). CDR3 length: 13 residues. Germline trimming cut 5 bases from V and 6 bases from J; bases unmatched to any gene: 9. CDR3 DNA sequence: TGCAGTGCTTTGGACAGGGCTTGGAGCGAGCAGTACTTC. It is translated as CSALDRAWSEQYF.

V and J are TRBV10-3 and TRBJ2-5; 10 bases match TRBD2. Per the germline V gene, CDR1 is ENHRY and CDR2 is SYGVKD. This CDR3 contains 14 residues. J was trimmed by 5 bases and V by 10 bases; bases with no gene match: 10. CDR3 in amino acids: CATKKGLAEETQYF. The DNA of the CDR3 is TGTGCCACGAAAAAAGGACTAGCGGAGGAGACCCAGTACTTC.

The V and J genes are TRBV27 and TRBJ2-1; the D is unclear. Trimming shortened V by 0 bases and J by 7 bases, and 7 bases separated the two germline ends. Germline CDR1 MNHEY, CDR2 SMNVEV (reference sequence). This CDR3 is 13 amino acids long. CDR3 nucleotide sequence: TGTGCCAGCAGTTTATCGCGTCGGAATGAGCAGTTCTTC. It specifies CASSLSRRNEQFF.

The rearrangement uses TRBV28 and TRBJ2-1; possibly TRBD2 for D (5 bases). This CDR3 spans 16 amino acids. Between the trimmed V and J ends, which lost 5 bases and 8 bases, there was a span of 22 bases. CDR1 is MDHEN and CDR2 is SYDVKM in the germline V gene. The CDR3 protein is CASSLKLRGSSDEQFF. DNA for the CDR3: TGTGCCAGCAGTCTCAAGCTCCGAGGGTCAAGCGATGAGCAGTTCTTC.

This rearrangement joins TRBV5-6 to TRBJ2-5; 11 nucleotides line up with TRBD1. The CDR3 runs to 15 residues. J was trimmed by 4 bases and V by 2 bases; bases with no gene match: 4. The germline gives CDR1 SGHDT, CDR2 YYEEEE. CDR3 nucleotides: TGTGCCAGCAGCTTCGGACAGGGGGCTACAGAGACCCAGTACTTC. Translating gives CASSFGQGATETQYF.

This clonotype was seen at least ten times. The chain uses TRBV20-1 and TRBJ2-7; D unclear. CDR1 is DFQATT, CDR2 SNEGSKA, per germline (reference sequence). Trimming took 5 bases from V and 0 from J, leaving 8 bases between them. There are 12 residues in the CDR3. The CDR3 sequence: CSASPGSYEQYF. The CDR3 nucleotides are TGCAGTGCTTCGCCAGGCTCCTACGAGCAGTACTTC.

This clonotype has just a few counts. The V call is TRBV13, the J call TRBJ1-4; 7 bases match TRBD1. CDR3 length equals 16 residues. Unmatched junction bases numbered 12, after V lost 6 bases and J lost 5 bases. Germline V gene lookup returns CDR1 PRHDT and CDR2 FYEKMQ (reference sequence). CDR3 amino acids: CASRKLTGTENEKLFF. CDR3 nucleotide sequence: TGTGCCAGCAGAAAACTGACCGGGACAGAGAATGAAAAACTGTTTTTT.